The next 24 T cell receptor beta chains were all read from a single sample in a study of blood T cell repertoires in COVID-19. Assay used: immunoSEQ multiplex PCR; TCRdb lists only in-frame clones, some missing. The top ten clones hold 15% to 20% of a sample with roughly 120,000 clones, approximately 87% of them seen once. The sample was peripheral blood. The source of these receptors is a woman in her sixties or seventies with acute or convalescent COVID-19.

The chain employs TRBV6-5 and TRBJ2-7; 9 positions agree with TRBD2. With V trimmed by 5 bases and J by 2 bases, 4 bases remained unmatched. Germline V gives CDR1 MNHEY, CDR2 SVGAGI. This CDR3 contains 14 residues. CDR3 DNA: TGTGCCAGCAGTAGGACTAGCGATGCCTACGAGCAGTACTTC. It yields the protein CASSRTSDAYEQYF.

This rearrangement joins TRBV28 to TRBJ1-5; 8 bases fit TRBD1. Trimming took 4 bases from V and 6 from J; bases not matched to a gene: 5. The germline gives CDR1 MDHEN, CDR2 SYDVKM. The CDR3 has 14 amino acids. The CDR3 loop is CASSSTGTGQPQHF. The CDR3 DNA follows: TGTGCCAGCAGTTCGACCGGGACAGGTCAGCCCCAGCATTTT.

The chain uses TRBV9 and TRBJ2-5; TRBD2 matches at 9 bases. Trimming cost V 3 bases and J 4 bases; bases outside gene matches: 10. There are 16 residues in the CDR3. The germline gives CDR1 SGDLS, CDR2 YYNGEE. The DNA of the CDR3 is TGTGCCAGCAGCGGAGCCATAGCGGGAGCGGGAGAGACCCAGTACTTC. Translating it yields CASSGAIAGAGETQYF.

This rearrangement joins TRBV27 to TRBJ1-4; D gene unclear. There are 13 residues in the CDR3. V was trimmed by 6 bases and J by 0 bases, leaving 5 bases between them. Per germline, CDR1 MNHEY and CDR2 SMNVEV (reference sequence). The CDR3 loop reads CASSRATNEKLFF. CDR3 nucleotides: TGTGCCAGCAGCCGGGCAACTAATGAAAAACTGTTTTTT.

This clone has just a few counts. The chain has TRBV19 and TRBJ1-5, with 8 bases lining up with TRBD1. The CDR3 has 14 residues. Trimming removed 5 bases from V and 1 base from J; junction bases left unmatched: 1. Germline CDR1 is LNHDA and CDR2 is SQIVND (reference sequence). The CDR3 coding sequence is TGTGCCAGTAGTCAGGGGGCGAGCAATCAGCCCCAGCATTTT. Residues: CASSQGASNQPQHF.

The chain links TRBV15 to TRBJ1-2; D is possibly TRBD1 (5 bases). The V gene lost 0 bases and the J gene lost 4 bases, with 12 bases spanning the gap. The CDR3 runs 15 residues. Germline CDR1 and CDR2: LNHNV and YYDKDF (reference sequence). The CDR3 bases are TGTGCCACCAGCAGAGATCGGGGGGAAAGCTATGGCTACACCTTC. Translated, it gives CATSRDRGESYGYTF.

The chain is built from TRBV5-5 and TRBJ1-6, with D unresolved. From germline, CDR1 is SGHKS and CDR2 YYEKEE (reference sequence). The CDR3 consists of 16 residues. Trimming shortened V by 0 bases and J by 0 bases, and 7 bases separated the two germline ends. The CDR3 region is CASSLGGSSYNSPLHF. The DNA of the CDR3 is TGTGCCAGCAGCTTGGGAGGGAGCTCCTATAATTCACCCCTCCACTTT.

The V call is TRBV11-2, the J call TRBJ2-1, with 10 bases that match TRBD2. Trimming at V came to 0 bases and at J to 1 base, leaving 12 bases not matched to a gene. CDR1 is SGHAT, CDR2 FQNNGV, per germline. CDR3 length: 20 residues. In nucleotides, the CDR3 is TGTGCCAGCAGCTTAGATCTCACTTCTAGCGGGAGAAGGTCCTACAATGAGCAGTTCTTC. Encoded protein: CASSLDLTSSGRRSYNEQFF.

This chain connects TRBV7-6 to TRBJ2-7, with TRBD2 matching 7 bases. With V trimmed by 0 bases and J by 2 bases, 4 bases remained unmatched. CDR3 length: 15 residues. Germline CDR1 is SGHVS and CDR2 is FNYEAQ. CDR3 residues: CASSLAGGPTYEQYF. CDR3 nucleotide sequence: TGTGCCAGCAGCTTAGCGGGAGGGCCTACCTACGAGCAGTACTTC.

The genes are TRBV3-1 (or the pseudogene TRBV3-2) and TRBJ1-1; D remains unclear. The germline gives CDR1 LGHDT, CDR2 YNNKEL (reference sequence). Trimming cost V 2 bases and J 1 base, with 5 bases left between them. This CDR3 region has 13 residues. The CDR3 nucleotides read TGTGCCAGCAGCCAAACCGGGAACACTGAAGCTTTCTTT. Amino acids: CASSQTGNTEAFF.

This chain uses TRBV10-3 with TRBJ1-2, with 7 nucleotides matching TRBD1. J lost 3 bases, V lost 5 bases, and 15 bases had no gene match. This CDR3 contains 17 residues. CDR1 and CDR2 from the germline V gene are ENHRY and SYGVKD. The CDR3 DNA sequence: TGTGCCATCAGTAAATCGGATATAACCGGGACAGACTATGGCTACACCTTC. Protein: CAISKSDITGTDYGYTF.

V is TRBV7-2 and J is TRBJ2-1; a weak D match, TRBD2 (5 bases). This CDR3 is 17 amino acids long. The V end was cut by 1 base, the J end by 4 bases, with 17 bases between. The germline CDR1 and CDR2 sequences are SGHTA and FQGNSA. The CDR3 loop is CASSLVMRATPYNEQFF. The CDR3 DNA follows: TGTGCCAGCAGCTTAGTTATGAGGGCCACCCCTTACAATGAGCAGTTCTTC. The full variable domain, rest sourced from reference TRBV7-2 and TRBJ2-1, is GAGVSQSPSNKVTEKGKDVELRCDPISGHTALYWYRQSLGQGLEFLIYFQGNSAPDKSGLPSDRFSAERTGGSVSTLTIQRTQQEDSAVYLCASSLVMRATPYNEQFFGPGTRLTVL.

This rearrangement joins TRBV6-2 or TRBV6-3 to TRBJ2-2; the D gene is possibly TRBD2 (5 bases). Germline lookup yields CDR1 MNHEY and CDR2 SVGEGT. CDR3 length: 15 residues. V lost 4 bases and J lost 5, with 14 bases in between. CDR3 DNA sequence: TGTGCCAGCAGTTTCCCGGGCGGGCGTACCGGGGAGCTGTTTTTT. Encoded protein: CASSFPGGRTGELFF.

This chain links TRBV5-5 with TRBJ2-7; D is ambiguous. Trimming left V 2 bases short and J 4 bases short, with 10 bases between. The CDR3 sequence is 13 residues long. CDR1 is SGHKS, CDR2 YYEKEE, per germline (reference sequence). As DNA, the CDR3 is TGTGCCAGCAGCTTAACGTCCGGGTACGAGCAGTACTTC. It encodes CASSLTSGYEQYF.

V and J are TRBV6-5 and TRBJ2-1; D possibly corresponds to TRBD1 (6 bases). The germline gives CDR1 MNHEY, CDR2 SVGAGI. The CDR3 has 13 residues. Trimming cost V 6 bases and J 7 bases, with 13 bases left between them. As DNA, the CDR3 is TGTGCCAGCAGGGGGGCAGGAGGTAATGAGCAGTTCTTC. Translation gives CASRGAGGNEQFF.

The gene calls are TRBV3-1 (or the pseudogene TRBV3-2) and TRBJ1-5, with 9 bases matching TRBD1. Germline CDR1 is LGHDT and CDR2 is YNNKEL (reference sequence). The CDR3 is made up of 14 amino acids. With 3 bases clipped from V and 6 bases from J, the junction kept 3 bases outside the gene matches. Here the CDR3 DNA reads TGTGCCAGCAGCCAGGGACAGGGAATTCAGCCCCAGCATTTT. Amino acids: CASSQGQGIQPQHF.

J is TRBJ2-3 and V is TRBV5-1, with TRBD2 matching over 10 bases. The germline V gene has CDR1 SGHRS and CDR2 YFSETQ. The V and J ends lost 6 bases and 6 bases, in that order; junction bases with no gene match: 7. The CDR3 consists of 14 residues. CDR3 sequence: CASTAGGPRDTQYF. The CDR3 DNA follows: TGCGCCAGCACAGCGGGGGGGCCGAGGGATACGCAGTATTTT.

The chain employs TRBV5-4 and TRBJ2-3, with 9 bases lining up with TRBD2. The CDR3 sequence is 12 residues long. The trim removed 4 bases at V and 14 bases at J, leaving 8 bases unmatched. CDR1 is SGHNT and CDR2 is YYREEE in the germline V gene (reference sequence). The CDR3 DNA follows: TGTGCCAGCAGCCTAGCGGGACTAGCATTGTATTTT. This sequence encodes CASSLAGLALYF.

The chain employs TRBV28 and TRBJ2-7; TRBD2 agrees at 7 bases. V gave up 7 bases and J gave up 0 bases; unmatched junction bases: 12. CDR3 length: 16 amino acids. Germline assignment: CDR1 MDHEN and CDR2 SYDVKM. For the CDR3, the DNA is TGTGCCAGCAAACGAGGGAGCGGGACCTACTCCTACGAGCAGTACTTC. It encodes CASKRGSGTYSYEQYF.

V gene TRBV27 combines with J gene TRBJ2-2; 7 bases align to TRBD2. Germline values: CDR1 MNHEY, CDR2 SMNVEV (reference sequence). CDR3 length: 17 residues. V dropped 4 bases and J dropped 1; count of bases not matched to a gene: 9. The CDR3 sequence is CASSYPSGYRNTGELFF. The CDR3 DNA follows: TGTGCCAGCAGTTATCCTAGCGGTTACCGGAACACCGGGGAGCTGTTTTTT.

This sequence joins TRBV7-8 and TRBJ1-1; D is unresolved. The CDR3 sequence is 11 residues long. CDR1 and CDR2 from the germline V gene are SGHVS and FQNEAQ. V shed 1 base and J shed 6 bases, with 3 bases lying between them. CDR3 region: CASSLVAEAFF. The CDR3 DNA is TGTGCCAGCAGCTTAGTAGCTGAAGCTTTCTTT. The full variable domain, in which reference TRBV7-8 and TRBJ1-1 provide the parts outside the CDR3, is GAGVSQSPRYKVAKRGQDVALRCDPISGHVSLFWYQQALGQGPEFLTYFQNEAQLDKSGLPSDRFFAERPEGSVSTLKIQRTQQEDSAVYLCASSLVAEAFFGQGTRLTVV.

This chain joins TRBV6-4 and TRBJ1-1, with D perhaps TRBD1 (6 bases). The germline CDR1 and CDR2 sequences are MRHNA and SNTAGT. The V end lost 0 bases, the J end lost 1 base, and 15 bases lay between the germline ends. The CDR3 spans 17 residues. The chain's CDR3 is CASSDSNRARSNTEAFF. Here the CDR3 DNA reads TGTGCCAGCAGTGACTCAAACAGGGCTAGGTCGAACACTGAAGCTTTCTTT.

This rearrangement joins TRBV30 to TRBJ2-3, with 8 nucleotides matching TRBD2. From germline, CDR1 is GTSNPN and CDR2 SVGIG (reference sequence). The CDR3 spans 14 residues. J lost 3 bases, V lost 0 bases, and 2 bases had no gene match. The CDR3 spells CAWSVGGGTDTQYF. In nucleotides, the CDR3 is TGTGCCTGGAGTGTCGGCGGGGGGACAGATACGCAGTATTTT.

The V call is TRBV29-1, the J call TRBJ2-7, with TRBD1 matching 7 bases. The germline V gene has CDR1 SQVTM and CDR2 ANQGSEA. The ends lost 1 base at V and 2 bases at J; junction bases unmatched: 2. The CDR3 sequence is 13 residues long. CDR3 protein: CSVEGTGPYEQYF. The CDR3 DNA reads as TGCAGCGTTGAAGGGACAGGACCCTACGAGCAGTACTTC.